The present T cell receptor (beta chain) was sequenced within a study of T cell repertoires in cytomegalovirus infection. Across the study: TCR beta signatures that were public indicated CMV infection and matching HLA type.

Overall study findings and caveats: Ex vivo responses were dominated by HLA-C-restricted CMV-specific TCR beta clonotypes. Pooled public TCR beta family frequency picked out CMV carriers with the relevant HLA.

The V segment lost 2 bases and the J segment 6 bases; nucleotides outside the gene matches: 11. This CDR3 is 16 amino acids long. From germline, CDR1 is SGHRS and CDR2 YFSETQ. TCRdb re-derived calls from the reads in MiXCR, one entry per CDR3 protein. This sample has 40,000 to 50,000 distinct CDR3 sequences, with 20% to 25% found just once. This clonotype was detected only a few times. Its specificity is not known. The source is a human donor in good health (CMV status not recorded). Some clones in this sample may be carry-over from other donors' samples. The gene calls are TRBV5-1 and TRBJ2-1, with 7 bases matching TRBD1. The sample was PBMCs, sequenced either directly or after in vitro stimulation (not recorded which). CDR3 bases: TGCGCCAGCAGCTTTAAGGGACAGCACTGGGTCAATGAGCAGTTCTTC. This gives the protein CASSFKGQHWVNEQFF.